This T cell receptor beta chain was identified during a study of shared clonotypes between healthy human individuals. Study-level background: Aged between 18 and 49, the donors were a couple of women and a few men.

Clones were read by immunoSEQ multiplex PCR, and TCRdb kept only the in-frame ones, dropping some. This sample has 500,000 to 650,000 clones, with around 77% found just once. In its sample, this clone was seen once. V shed 2 bases and J shed 4 bases, with 5 bases lying between them. CDR1 is SGHNT, CDR2 YYREEE, per germline (reference sequence). CDR3 length: 12 amino acids. This TCR was recovered from a woman aged 40 to 49 in good health. Some clones in this sample may be carry-over from other donors' samples. The chain couples TRBV5-4 to TRBJ2-3; D is unclear. The sample comprised PBMCs. CDR3 region: CASSLISDTQYF. The DNA for the CDR3 is TGTGCCAGCAGCTTAATATCAGATACGCAGTATTTT.